The 8 T cell receptor beta chains below were found in one sample sequenced in a study of T-cell memory formation after mild COVID-19. TCRdb passed the 5' RACE reads through MiXCR, listing each CDR3 protein once. Of around 55,000 distinct CDR3 sequences listed, over 7.5% were seen once; the top ten hold 1.2%. Source material: PBMCs or a T cell subset sorted from them (not recorded which). Receptors originate from a man between 18 and 29 years old who had mild COVID-19 (a few samples of this study predate the infection). Cell type and time point are not known.

This clonotype was seen many times. The chain has TRBV6-6 and TRBJ1-1; 7 bases match TRBD1. In germline, CDR1 is MNHNY, CDR2 SVGAGI (reference sequence). The trim removed 6 bases at V and 6 bases at J, leaving 19 bases unmatched. CDR3 size: 17 residues. The CDR3 nucleotides are TGTGCCAGCAGCCGGATCCCCGACCCCCTGGGGACAGCTGAAGCTTTCTTT. Translated, it gives CASSRIPDPLGTAEAFF.

This clonotype was detected a few times. The chain joins TRBV5-1 to TRBJ2-1; 8 bases are a match to TRBD2. Germline lookup yields CDR1 SGHRS and CDR2 YFSETQ. The CDR3 totals 15 residues. V dropped 1 base and J dropped 2; count of bases not matched to a gene: 2. The CDR3 is CASSLKRGTYNEQFF. CDR3 DNA: TGCGCCAGCAGCTTGAAGCGGGGGACCTACAATGAGCAGTTCTTC.

The J gene is TRBJ1-5, the V gene TRBV15; D not certain. Trimming left V 8 bases short and J 6 bases short, with 14 bases between. CDR3 size: 13 residues. Germline assignment: CDR1 LNHNV and CDR2 YYDKDF (reference sequence). CDR3 in amino acids: CATSRGTGQPQHF. The CDR3, as DNA: TGTGCCACCTCTCGTGGAACGGGTCAGCCCCAGCATTTT.

The CDR3 sequence is CASSGGAGRAYEQYF. The CDR3 DNA reads as TGTGCCAGCAGCGGGGGAGCGGGAAGGGCCTACGAGCAGTACTTC. The rearrangement links TRBV9 to TRBJ2-7, with TRBD2 identical over 7 bases. CDR3 size: 15 residues. The germline V gene encodes CDR1 SGDLS and CDR2 YYNGEE. Losses at the gene ends were 3 bases for V and 2 bases for J; bases not matched to a gene: 8.

This chain uses TRBV5-1 with TRBJ2-1, with 7 bases identical to TRBD1. This CDR3 has 12 residues. Trimming at V came to 5 bases and at J to 8 bases, leaving 4 bases not matched to a gene. From germline, CDR1 is SGHRS and CDR2 YFSETQ. The CDR3 nucleotides read TGCGCCAGCAGACAGGGGTTCGATGAGCAGTTCTTC. It specifies CASRQGFDEQFF.

The rearrangement links TRBV7-2 to TRBJ2-3; either TRBD1 or TRBD2 may fit D (5 bases each). CDR1 SGHTA and CDR2 FQGNSA come from the germline V gene. The CDR3 contains 16 residues. V was pared by 3 bases and J by 2 bases, with 15 bases between. For the CDR3, the DNA is TGTGCCAGCAGCTTGGGGGTTGGCAGACACACAGATACGCAGTATTTT. Translated, it gives CASSLGVGRHTDTQYF.

The chain recombines TRBV20-1 with TRBJ2-7, with D maybe TRBD2 (5 bases). CDR3 length: 12 residues. The V end was cut by 6 bases, the J end by 0 bases, with 9 bases between. Germline CDR1 DFQATT, CDR2 SNEGSKA (reference sequence). CDR3 sequence: CSARSGSYEQYF. CDR3 bases: TGCAGTGCCCGGAGCGGCTCCTACGAGCAGTACTTC.

The V and J genes are TRBV6-5 and TRBJ1-1; D is uncertain. The CDR3 covers 14 residues. Per the germline V gene, CDR1 is MNHEY and CDR2 is SVGAGI. V gave up 6 bases and J gave up 4 bases, with 15 bases separating them. In DNA form, the CDR3 reads TGTGCCAGCAGACCCCCCGGTGGGCTCACTGAAGCTTTCTTT. Encoded protein: CASRPPGGLTEAFF.